This T cell receptor beta chain was retrieved from a study of blood T cells in healthy people across ages. Combining a sample-barcoded 5' primer with a J-beta primer mix, a second PCR ran for roughly 6 to 12 cycles. TCRdb used MiXCR to reprocess the 5' RACE reads, holding one entry per CDR3 protein. Of about 1,500,000 distinct CDR3 sequences listed, approximately 28% were seen once; the top ten hold roughly 8.2%. With each sample, at least 5.5 micrograms of total RNA were extracted. Germline loops: CDR1 LGHNA, CDR2 YSLEER. V was cut by 1 base and J by 0 bases, with 19 bases left in between. CDR3 length: 19 amino acids.

V is TRBV4-3 and J is TRBJ2-4; D may be TRBD1 or TRBD2 (6 bases each). The sample taken for sequencing was blood. The clonotype was recovered from a woman in her twenties or thirties in good health. CDR3 sequence reads: CASSQAYRGRRLAKNIQYF. In nucleotides, the CDR3 is TGCGCCAGCAGCCAAGCTTATCGGGGGCGGAGGTTAGCCAAAAACATTCAGTACTTC.